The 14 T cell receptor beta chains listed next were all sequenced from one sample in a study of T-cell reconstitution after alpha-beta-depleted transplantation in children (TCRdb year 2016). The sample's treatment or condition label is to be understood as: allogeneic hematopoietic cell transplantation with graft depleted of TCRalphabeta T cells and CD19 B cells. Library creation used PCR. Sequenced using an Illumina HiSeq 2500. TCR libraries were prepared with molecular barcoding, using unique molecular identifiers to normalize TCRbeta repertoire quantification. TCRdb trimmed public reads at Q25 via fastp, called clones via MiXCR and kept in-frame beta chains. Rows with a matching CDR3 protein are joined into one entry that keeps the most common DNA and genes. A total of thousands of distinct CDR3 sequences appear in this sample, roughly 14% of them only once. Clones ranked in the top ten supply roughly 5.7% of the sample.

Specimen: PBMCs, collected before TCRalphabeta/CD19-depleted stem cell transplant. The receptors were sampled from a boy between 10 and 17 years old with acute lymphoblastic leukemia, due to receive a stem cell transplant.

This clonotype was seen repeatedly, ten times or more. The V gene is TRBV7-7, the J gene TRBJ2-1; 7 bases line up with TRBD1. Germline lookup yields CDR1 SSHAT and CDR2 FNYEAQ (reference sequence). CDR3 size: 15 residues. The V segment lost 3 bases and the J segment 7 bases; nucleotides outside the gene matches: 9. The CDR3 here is CASSFGTALGNEQFF. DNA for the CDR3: TGTGCCAGCAGCTTTGGGACAGCGCTTGGAAATGAGCAGTTCTTC.

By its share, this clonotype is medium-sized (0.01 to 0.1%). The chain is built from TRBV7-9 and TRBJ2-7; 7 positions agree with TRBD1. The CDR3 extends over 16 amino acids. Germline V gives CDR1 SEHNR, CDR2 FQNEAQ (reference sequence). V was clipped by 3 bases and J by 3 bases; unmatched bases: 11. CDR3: CASSFPPDREDYEQYF. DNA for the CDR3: TGTGCCAGCAGCTTCCCCCCTGACAGGGAAGACTACGAGCAGTACTTC.

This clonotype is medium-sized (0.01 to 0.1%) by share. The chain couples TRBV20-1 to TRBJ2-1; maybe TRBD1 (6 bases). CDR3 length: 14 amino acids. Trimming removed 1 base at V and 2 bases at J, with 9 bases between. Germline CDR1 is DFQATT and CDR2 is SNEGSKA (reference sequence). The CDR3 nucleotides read TGCAGTGCTAGAGGGACAGTTACCTACAATGAGCAGTTCTTC. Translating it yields CSARGTVTYNEQFF.

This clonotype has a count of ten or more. The CDR3 nucleotides read TGTGCCATCAGTGATCAGAACACAGATACGCAGTATTTT. Encoded protein: CAISDQNTDTQYF. The chain employs TRBV10-3 and TRBJ2-3, with no clear D. The V end was cut by 3 bases, the J end by 2 bases, with 6 bases between. The CDR3 is 13 residues long. Germline V gene lookup returns CDR1 ENHRY and CDR2 SYGVKD.

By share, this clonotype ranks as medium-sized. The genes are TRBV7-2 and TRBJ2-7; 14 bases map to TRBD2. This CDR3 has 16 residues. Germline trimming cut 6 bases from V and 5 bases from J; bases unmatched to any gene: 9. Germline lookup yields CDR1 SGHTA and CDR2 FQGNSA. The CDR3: CASSSGTSGRNDEQYF. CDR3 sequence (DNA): TGTGCCAGCAGTTCTGGGACTAGCGGGAGAAATGACGAGCAGTACTTC.

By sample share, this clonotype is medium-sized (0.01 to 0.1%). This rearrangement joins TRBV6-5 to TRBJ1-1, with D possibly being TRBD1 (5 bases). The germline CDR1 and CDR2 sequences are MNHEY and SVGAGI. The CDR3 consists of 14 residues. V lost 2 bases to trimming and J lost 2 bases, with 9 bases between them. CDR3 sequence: CASSYQGKNTEAFF. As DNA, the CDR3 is TGTGCCAGCAGTTACCAGGGAAAAAACACTGAAGCTTTCTTT.

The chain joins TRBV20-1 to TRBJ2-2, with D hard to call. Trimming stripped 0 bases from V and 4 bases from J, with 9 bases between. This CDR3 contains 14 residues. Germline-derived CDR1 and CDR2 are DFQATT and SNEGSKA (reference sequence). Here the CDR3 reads CSARDLEPTGELFF. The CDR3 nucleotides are TGCAGTGCTAGAGATTTGGAACCCACCGGGGAGCTGTTTTTT.

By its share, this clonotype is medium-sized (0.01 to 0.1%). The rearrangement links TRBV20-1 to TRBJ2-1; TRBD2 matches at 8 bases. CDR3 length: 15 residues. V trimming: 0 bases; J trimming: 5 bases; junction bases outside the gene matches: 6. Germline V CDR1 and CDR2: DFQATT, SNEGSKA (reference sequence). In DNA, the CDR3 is TGCAGTGCTAGAGATATCGGGAGGGCTAACAATGAGCAGTTCTTC. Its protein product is CSARDIGRANNEQFF.

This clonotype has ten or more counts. In DNA form, the CDR3 reads TGTGCCAGCAGCAAAGTTTCCCCGCGGGGAGGAGAGCAGTACTTC. This sequence encodes CASSKVSPRGGEQYF. This chain links TRBV21-1 with TRBJ2-7; TRBD2 was called by the table and not checked on the DNA. TRBV21-1 is reported as a pseudogene. The CDR3 sequence is 15 residues long.

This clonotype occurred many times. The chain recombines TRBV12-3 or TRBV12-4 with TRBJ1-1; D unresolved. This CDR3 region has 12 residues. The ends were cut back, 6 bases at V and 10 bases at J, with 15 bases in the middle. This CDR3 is CASSPLLGSAFF. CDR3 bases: TGTGCCAGCAGCCCCCTTCTGGGCTCAGCTTTCTTT.

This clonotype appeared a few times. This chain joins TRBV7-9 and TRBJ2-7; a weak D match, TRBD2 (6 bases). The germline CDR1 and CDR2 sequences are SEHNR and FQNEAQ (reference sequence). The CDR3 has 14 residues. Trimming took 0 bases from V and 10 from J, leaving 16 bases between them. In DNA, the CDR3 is TGTGCCAGCAGCTTAGCTGTGGAACTAGCAACACAGTACTTC. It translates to CASSLAVELATQYF.

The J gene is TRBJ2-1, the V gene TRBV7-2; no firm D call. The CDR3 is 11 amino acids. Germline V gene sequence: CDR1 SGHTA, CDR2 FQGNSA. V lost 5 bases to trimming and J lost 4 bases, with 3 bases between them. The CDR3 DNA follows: TGTGCCAGCAGCCCATACAATGAGCAGTTCTTC. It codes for CASSPYNEQFF.

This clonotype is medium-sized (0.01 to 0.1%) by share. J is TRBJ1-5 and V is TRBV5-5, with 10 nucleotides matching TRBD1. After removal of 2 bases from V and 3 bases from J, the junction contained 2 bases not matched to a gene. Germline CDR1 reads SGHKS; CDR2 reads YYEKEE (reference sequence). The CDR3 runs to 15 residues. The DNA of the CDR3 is TGTGCCAGCAGCTTAGGGACAGGGGACAATCAGCCCCAGCATTTT. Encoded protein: CASSLGTGDNQPQHF.

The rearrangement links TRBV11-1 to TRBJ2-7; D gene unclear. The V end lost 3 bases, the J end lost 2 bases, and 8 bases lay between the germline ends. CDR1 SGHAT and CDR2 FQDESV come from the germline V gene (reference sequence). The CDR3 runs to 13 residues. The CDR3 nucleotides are TGTGCCAGCAGCTTTCGGCTAACCTACGAGCAGTACTTC. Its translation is CASSFRLTYEQYF.